The 5 T cell receptor beta chains in this list originate from one sample, sequenced in a study of post-analysis software for immune sequencing data. Study outcomes and limitations: Relative to controls, patients had several TRBV segments at higher frequency, with TRBV5-6, TRBV5-1 and TRBV20-1 among these.

Their specific antigens are unknown. Libraries were made from TCR beta cDNA, and they carried unique molecular identifiers. TCRdb used MiXCR to reprocess the PCR reads, holding one entry per CDR3 protein. The profile shows a few hundred thousand distinct CDR3 sequences, less than 40% of them singletons. The sample comprised blood. The receptors come from a girl aged 2-9 years with multiple sclerosis.

V usage is TRBV9 and J usage is TRBJ2-1; D perhaps matches TRBD1 (6 bases). The V end lost 2 bases, the J end lost 3 bases, and 15 bases lay between the germline ends. CDR1 is SGDLS, CDR2 YYNGEE, per germline. The CDR3 runs 16 residues. This CDR3 is CASSVRQGLGYNEQFF. For the CDR3, the DNA is TGTGCCAGCAGCGTCCGCCAGGGGCTAGGCTACAATGAGCAGTTCTTC.

The rearrangement links TRBV12-3 or TRBV12-4 to TRBJ2-2; possibly TRBD1 for D (5 bases). The CDR3 spans 17 residues. V lost 6 bases and J 4 bases, leaving 21 bases between the germline ends. Here the CDR3 reads CASSPGGQGVGTGELFF. The CDR3 DNA follows: TGTGCCAGCAGCCCCGGTGGGCAAGGGGTCGGCACCGGGGAGCTGTTTTTT.

CDR3 DNA: TGTGCCAGCAGCATAAACAGCTATGGCTACACCTTC. This codes for CASSINSYGYTF. The J gene is TRBJ1-2, the V gene TRBV7-2; D not resolved. The length of the CDR3 is 12 residues. Germline lookup yields CDR1 SGHTA and CDR2 FQGNSA. Trimming pared 5 bases from V and 4 bases from J, leaving 8 bases between. Based on the CDR3 plus reference TRBV7-2 and TRBJ1-2, the full variable domain is GAGVSQSPSNKVTEKGKDVELRCDPISGHTALYWYRQSLGQGLEFLIYFQGNSAPDKSGLPSDRFSAERTGGSVSTLTIQRTQQEDSAVYLCASSINSYGYTFGSGTRLTVV.

In the case of this clonotype: A read error may produce the germline difference seen at one junction end. The rearrangement uses TRBV20-1 and TRBJ2-5; D tentatively fits TRBD1 or TRBD2 (6 bases each). This CDR3 region has 13 residues. From germline, CDR1 is DFQATT and CDR2 SNEGSKA (reference sequence). The CDR3 loop is CSVRVRGLETQYF. In DNA form, the CDR3 reads TGCAGTGTTAGAGTCCGGGGGCTAGAGACCCAGTACTTC.

Many counts were recorded for this clonotype. This chain connects TRBV20-1 to TRBJ2-3; D call uncertain. There are 12 residues in the CDR3. With 3 bases removed from V and 0 bases from J, the gap between germline ends came to 4 bases. CDR1 DFQATT and CDR2 SNEGSKA come from the germline V gene (reference sequence). For the CDR3, the DNA is TGCAGTGCTAGCGGGAGCACAGATACGCAGTATTTT. Translated, it gives CSASGSTDTQYF.